This TCR beta chain derives from a study of T cells in Graves' hyperthyroidism and ophthalmopathy. Points from the study as a whole: Stable hyperthyroidism and ophthalmopathy were separated using 13 V-J signatures.

Amplification targeted TCR beta CDR3 regions from RNA transcripts. Researchers ran a first-round RT-PCR on the TCR CDR3 using the HTBI primer set. TCRdb ran MiXCR on the multiplex PCR reads and lists one entry per CDR3 protein. The table lists about 350,000 distinct CDR3 sequences, about 15% of them singletons. In this sample, this clonotype turned up a few times. Its specificity is unknown. Sample: blood. The sequence came from a woman aged 25 to 45 with Graves' hyperthyroidism.

CDR3 DNA sequence: TGTGCCAGCAGCTCCCGGGACAGAGGGAATTACGAGCAGTACTTC. Translation gives CASSSRDRGNYEQYF. The chain has TRBV11-2 and TRBJ2-7; 7 bases fit TRBD1. V shed 4 bases and J 4 bases; nucleotides not matched to a gene: 10. In germline, CDR1 is SGHAT, CDR2 FQNNGV. The CDR3 runs 15 residues. The whole variable domain, filled in from reference TRBV11-2 and TRBJ2-7, reads EAGVAQSPRYKIIEKRQSVAFWCNPISGHATLYWYQQILGQGPKLLIQFQNNGVVDDSQLPKDRFSAERLKGVDSTLKIQPAKLEDSAVYLCASSSRDRGNYEQYFGPGTRLTVT.